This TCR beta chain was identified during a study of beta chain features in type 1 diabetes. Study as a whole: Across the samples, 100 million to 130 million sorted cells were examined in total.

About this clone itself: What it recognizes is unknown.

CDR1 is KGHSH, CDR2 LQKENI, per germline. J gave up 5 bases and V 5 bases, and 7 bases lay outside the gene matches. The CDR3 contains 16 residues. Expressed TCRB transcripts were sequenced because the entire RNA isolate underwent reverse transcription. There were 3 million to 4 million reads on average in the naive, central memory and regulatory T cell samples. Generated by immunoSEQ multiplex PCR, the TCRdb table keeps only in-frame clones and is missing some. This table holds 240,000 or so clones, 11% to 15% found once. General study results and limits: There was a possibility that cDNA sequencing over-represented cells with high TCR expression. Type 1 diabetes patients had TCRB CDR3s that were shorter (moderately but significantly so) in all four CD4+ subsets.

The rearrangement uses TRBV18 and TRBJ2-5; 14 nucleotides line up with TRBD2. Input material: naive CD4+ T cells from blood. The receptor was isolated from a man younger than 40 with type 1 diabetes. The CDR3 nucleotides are TGTGCCAGCTCAAGACTAGCGGGAGGGCCGGATGAGACCCAGTACTTC. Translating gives CASSRLAGGPDETQYF.